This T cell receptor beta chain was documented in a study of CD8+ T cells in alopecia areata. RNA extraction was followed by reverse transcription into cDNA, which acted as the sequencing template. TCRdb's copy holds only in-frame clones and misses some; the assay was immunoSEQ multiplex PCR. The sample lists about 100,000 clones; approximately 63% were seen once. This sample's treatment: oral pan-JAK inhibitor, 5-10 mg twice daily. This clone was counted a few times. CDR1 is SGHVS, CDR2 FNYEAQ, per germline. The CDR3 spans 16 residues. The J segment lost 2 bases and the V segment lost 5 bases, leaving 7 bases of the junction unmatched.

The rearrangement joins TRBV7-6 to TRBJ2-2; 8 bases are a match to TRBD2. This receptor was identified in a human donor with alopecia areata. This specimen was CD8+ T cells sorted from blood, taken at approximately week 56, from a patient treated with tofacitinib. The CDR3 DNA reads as TGTGCCAGCAGCCCGCCGGGGGGGTCCAACACCGGGGAGCTGTTTTTT. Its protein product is CASSPPGGSNTGELFF.